Listed below are T cell receptor beta chains from one sample, sequenced in a study of blood T cell repertoires in COVID-19. TCRdb's copy holds only in-frame clones and misses some; the assay was immunoSEQ multiplex PCR. This repertoire shows a few hundred thousand clones, roughly 88% found once; its top ten account for just under 6.5%. The sequenced sample consisted of peripheral blood. Every receptor here comes from a woman aged 25 to 45 with COVID-19, enrolled during active disease. The CDR3 runs from the conserved cysteine through the conserved F or W. D genes are given only for firm matches. The size entry is marked missing in some rows and otherwise reads once, few, many or a size class.

clone_size j_call cdr3_length d_call v_call cdr3_nt cdr3_aa
few TRBJ2-5 15 TRBD1 TRBV4-1 TGCGCCAGCAGCCAAGGGACAGGGGCCCCGGTGGCCCAGTACTTC CASSQGTGAPVAQYF
NA TRBJ2-5 15 NA TRBV18 TGTGCCAGCTCACCACGACAGGCCAAAGGGGAGACCCAGTACTTC CASSPRQAKGETQYF
NA TRBJ1-2 13 NA TRBV12-3/TRBV12-4 TGTGCCAGCAGTTTACGGCGGTCCTATGGCTACACCTTC CASSLRRSYGYTF
NA TRBJ2-2 19 NA TRBV7-7 TGTGCTAGCAGCCCAACACCGTCTGGAGGGACTGCGAACACCGGGGAGCTGTTTTTT CASSPTPSGGTANTGELFF
NA TRBJ2-1 19 TRBD2 TRBV5-1 TGCGCCAGCAGCTTGGTACTAGCGGGGGGGCCTTCCCCCTACAATGAGCAGTTCTTC CASSLVLAGGPSPYNEQFF
NA TRBJ2-7 15 NA TRBV19 TGTGCCAGTAGCCTCGCACCGAACCTAGGCTACGAGCAGTACTTC CASSLAPNLGYEQYF
NA TRBJ1-3 16 NA TRBV2 TGTGCCAGCAGCTACCGCGGACAGAAAACTGGAAACACCATATATTTT CASSYRGQKTGNTIYF
once TRBJ1-1 13 NA TRBV6-2/TRBV6-3 TGTGCCAGCAGTCCCACAGCGAACACTGAAGCTTTCTTT CASSPTANTEAFF
NA TRBJ2-1 17 TRBD2 TRBV30 TGTGCCTGGAGCGACGCCGGGCTAGCGGGAGGGCCGGATGAGCAGTTCTTC CAWSDAGLAGGPDEQFF
NA TRBJ1-6 16 NA TRBV7-8 TGTGCCAGCAGCCCCCGCGTAGGGGTGTTGGATTCACCCCTCCACTTT CASSPRVGVLDSPLHF
NA TRBJ2-1 16 NA TRBV6-2/TRBV6-3 TGTGCCAGCAGTCAAATCCTGGGACTTTCTGACAATGAGCAGTTCTTC CASSQILGLSDNEQFF
NA TRBJ1-3 13 NA TRBV27 TGTGCCAGCAGCCCCATCTCTGGAAACACCATATATTTT CASSPISGNTIYF
NA TRBJ2-1 20 TRBD2 TRBV5-1 TGCGCCAGCAGAGGTTCCGGACTAGCGGGAGGGATTAGCTCCTACAATGAGCAGTTCTTC CASRGSGLAGGISSYNEQFF
NA TRBJ1-6 15 NA TRBV18 TGTGCCAGCTCACGAAACGTCAGACTTAATTCACCCCTCCACTTT CASSRNVRLNSPLHF
NA TRBJ2-3 14 NA TRBV7-9 TGTGCCAGCAGCTTGTCTAGAGCTTTAGATACGCAGTATTTT CASSLSRALDTQYF
NA TRBJ2-1 20 TRBD2 TRBV6-2/TRBV6-3 TGTGCCAGCAGTCCAGAATCGGGACTAGCGGGAGGGGTCCCCTACAATGAGCAGTTCTTC CASSPESGLAGGVPYNEQFF
NA TRBJ1-4 16 TRBD1 TRBV27 TGTGCCAGCAGTTTACAGGGGGCCCGAACTAATGAAAAACTGTTTTTT CASSLQGARTNEKLFF
NA TRBJ1-1 15 NA TRBV20-1 TGCAGTGCTAGTTATCAGGTGGGGCTGACAACTGAAGCTTTCTTT CSASYQVGLTTEAFF
NA TRBJ1-6 19 NA TRBV5-5 TGTGCCAGCAGCTTCGGGACGGGAGGCTGGAGCTCCTATAATTCACCCCTCCACTTT CASSFGTGGWSSYNSPLHF
NA TRBJ2-5 16 NA TRBV11-2 TGTGCCAGCAGCTCCAGGGGGGACCGTATCCAAGAGACCCAGTACTTC CASSSRGDRIQETQYF
once TRBJ1-4 15 NA TRBV5-1 TGCGCCAGCAGCTTGGGACAGGAACTTAATGAAAAACTGTTTTTT CASSLGQELNEKLFF
NA TRBJ1-5 13 TRBD1 TRBV11-3 TGTGCCAGCAGTTCAGGGGGCGGTCAGCCCCAGCATTTT CASSSGGGQPQHF
NA TRBJ2-7 12 TRBD1 TRBV29-1 TGCAGCGTGGGATCAGGGGGCCACGAGCAGTACTTC CSVGSGGHEQYF
once TRBJ1-1 13 NA TRBV11-3 TGTGCCAGCAGCAGGGGGACCGCGGCTGAAGCTTTCTTT CASSRGTAAEAFF
NA TRBJ2-1 14 NA TRBV9 TGTGCCAGCAGCCCCACGAGCTCCTACAATGAGCAGTTCTTC CASSPTSSYNEQFF
NA TRBJ2-1 15 NA TRBV4-1 TGCGCCAGCAGCCAAGAAAGGACTCCCTACAATGAGCAGTTCTTC CASSQERTPYNEQFF
few TRBJ2-3 15 TRBD1 TRBV7-9 TGTGCCAGCAGCCTAACAGGGGCGGGCACAGATACGCAGTATTTT CASSLTGAGTDTQYF
NA TRBJ1-2 15 NA TRBV28 TGTGCCAGCAGTTCGGGGGGGTCCCCTAACTATGGCTACACCTTC CASSSGGSPNYGYTF
NA TRBJ2-1 17 NA TRBV6-2/TRBV6-3 TGTGCCAGCAGTTACTTCCTACTCTCCCTAGCCTACAATGAGCAGTTCTTC CASSYFLLSLAYNEQFF
NA TRBJ2-2 18 NA TRBV27 TGTGCCAGCAGTCTCTCACCCGTAATACAGGGAAACACCGGGGAGCTGTTTTTT CASSLSPVIQGNTGELFF
NA TRBJ2-5 15 NA TRBV29-1 TGCAGCGTTGAAGGGCAGGGCGGGGCACCTGGGACCCAGTACTTC CSVEGQGGAPGTQYF
NA TRBJ2-7 13 TRBD2 TRBV29-1 TGCAGCGGTCTACTAGCGGGGTTCGACGAGCAGTACTTC CSGLLAGFDEQYF
NA TRBJ1-2 13 NA TRBV7-2 TGTGCCAGCAGACAGGGAGGGGACTATGGCTACACCTTC CASRQGGDYGYTF
once TRBJ1-2 19 NA TRBV7-6 TGTGCCAGCAGCTTGTTCCCGAAGCCCCTCTCGAGGGGGAACTATGGCTACACCTTC CASSLFPKPLSRGNYGYTF
NA TRBJ2-1 15 TRBD2 TRBV7-9 TGTGCCAGCAGTAGCGGGGCAAGCTCCTACAATGAGCAGTTCTTC CASSSGASSYNEQFF
NA TRBJ1-1 14 TRBD1 TRBV7-2 TGTGCCAGCAGCCAGGGGGCCCCTGGGGCTGAAGCTTTCTTT CASSQGAPGAEAFF
NA TRBJ1-2 15 TRBD1 TRBV7-9 TGTGCCAGCAGCTTACCCGGACAGGCCAACTATGGCTACACCTTC CASSLPGQANYGYTF
NA TRBJ2-2 20 TRBD2 TRBV7-9 TGTGCCAGCAGCCGGGCCCGATTGACCGGGACTAGCGGCCACACCGGGGAGCTGTTTTTT CASSRARLTGTSGHTGELFF
NA TRBJ1-1 14 NA TRBV28 TGTGCCAGCAGGGAATCCGGGACCCCGGGGGTAGCTTTCTTT CASRESGTPGVAFF
NA TRBJ2-1 14 NA TRBV7-8 TGTGCCAGCAGCTTTAATCTGGGGAGCAATGAGCAGTTCTTC CASSFNLGSNEQFF
NA TRBJ2-2 16 TRBD1 TRBV4-3 TGCGCCAGCAGCCAAGTTTGGCAGGGGGACACCGGGGAGCTGTTTTTT CASSQVWQGDTGELFF
NA TRBJ2-1 17 TRBD2 TRBV4-2 TGTGCCAGCAGCCTTCGACTAGCGGGGGGTTTCGGGCATGAGCAGTTCTTC CASSLRLAGGFGHEQFF
NA TRBJ2-5 13 TRBD1 TRBV29-1 TGCAGCGTCAAACCGACAGGGATGGAGACCCAGTACTTC CSVKPTGMETQYF
NA TRBJ2-1 12 TRBD1 TRBV2 TGTGCCCTAAAAAGACAGGGCCCTGAGCAGTTCTTC CALKRQGPEQFF
NA TRBJ2-2 14 NA TRBV19 TGTGCCAGTAGGAGGAACGCGAACACCGGGGAGCTGTTTTTT CASRRNANTGELFF
NA TRBJ2-7 15 NA TRBV7-2 TGTGCCAGCAGCCTACGAGGGGGAGGGGACTACGAGCAGTACTTC CASSLRGGGDYEQYF
NA TRBJ2-5 13 TRBD1 TRBV6-5 TGTGCCAGCAGCGGGACAGTCCAAGAGACCCAGTACTTC CASSGTVQETQYF
NA TRBJ1-2 13 NA TRBV30 TGTGCCTGGAGTGTTCATGCCTACGGGGGCTACACCTTC CAWSVHAYGGYTF
NA TRBJ1-6 12 NA TRBV9 TGTGCCAGCAGCGCTAACTCGCCACCCCTCCACTTT CASSANSPPLHF
NA TRBJ2-3 16 TRBD2 TRBV3-1/TRBV3-2 TGTGCCAGCAGCCGGACTAGCGGGAGTGAGGCAGATACGCAGTATTTT CASSRTSGSEADTQYF
NA TRBJ2-7 19 TRBD1 TRBV15 TGTGCCACCAGCAGAGTAACACAGGGGATTCGGTTTCTTCCTTACGAGCAGTACTTC CATSRVTQGIRFLPYEQYF
NA TRBJ1-5 14 NA TRBV19 TGTGCCAGTAGTATGTTGACAGCCTATCAGCCCCAGCATTTT CASSMLTAYQPQHF
NA TRBJ2-5 16 TRBD2 TRBV2 TGTGCCAGCGATAACGTAGCGGGAGAGGGCCAAGAGACCCAGTACTTC CASDNVAGEGQETQYF